Detailed here is one TCR beta chain. Clones were read by immunoSEQ multiplex PCR, and TCRdb kept only the in-frame ones, dropping some. This repertoire shows approximately 2,000,000 clones, 85% to 95% found once; its top ten account for about 0.36%. The sample is drawn from a study of shared clonotypes between healthy human individuals. V lost 4 bases to trimming and J lost 7 bases, with 11 bases between them. The CDR3 is made up of 14 amino acids. CDR1 is MRHNA, CDR2 SNTAGT, per germline. This chain uses TRBV6-4 with TRBJ1-6; D remains ambiguous. The receptor was isolated from a man aged 18 to 30 in good health. Some clones in this sample may be carry-over from other donors' samples. Sequenced material: naive CD4+ T cells from PBMCs. Subset defined: CD45RA+ positively selected. CDR3 amino acids: CASSVVSRNSPLHF. CDR3 DNA sequence: TGTGCCAGCAGTGTCGTCAGTAGGAATTCACCCCTCCACTTT.